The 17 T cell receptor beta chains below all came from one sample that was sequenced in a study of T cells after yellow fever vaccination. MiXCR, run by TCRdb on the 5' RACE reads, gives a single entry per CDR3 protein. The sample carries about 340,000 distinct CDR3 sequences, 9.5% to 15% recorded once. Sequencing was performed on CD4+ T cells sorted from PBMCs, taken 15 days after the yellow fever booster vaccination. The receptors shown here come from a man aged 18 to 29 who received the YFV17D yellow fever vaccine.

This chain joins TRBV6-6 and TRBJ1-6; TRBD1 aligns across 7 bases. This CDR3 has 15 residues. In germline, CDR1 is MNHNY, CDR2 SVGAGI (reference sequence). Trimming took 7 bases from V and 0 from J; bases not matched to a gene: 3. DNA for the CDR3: TGTGCCAGCACGGACAGGAGCTCCTATAATTCACCCCTCCACTTT. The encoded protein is CASTDRSSYNSPLHF.

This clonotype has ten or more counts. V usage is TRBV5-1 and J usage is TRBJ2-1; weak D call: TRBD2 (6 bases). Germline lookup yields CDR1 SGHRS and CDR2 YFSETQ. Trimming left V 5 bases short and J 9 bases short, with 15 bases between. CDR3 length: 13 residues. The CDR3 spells CASREPSAGEQFF. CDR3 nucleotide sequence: TGCGCCAGCAGAGAGCCTAGCGCCGGTGAGCAGTTCTTC.

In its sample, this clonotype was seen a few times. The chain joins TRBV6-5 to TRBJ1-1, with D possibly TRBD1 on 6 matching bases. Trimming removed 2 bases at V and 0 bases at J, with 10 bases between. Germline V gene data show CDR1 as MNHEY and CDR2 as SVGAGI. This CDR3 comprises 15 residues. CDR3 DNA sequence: TGTGCCAGCAGTTACCACGGGGGGCTGAACACTGAAGCTTTCTTT. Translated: CASSYHGGLNTEAFF.

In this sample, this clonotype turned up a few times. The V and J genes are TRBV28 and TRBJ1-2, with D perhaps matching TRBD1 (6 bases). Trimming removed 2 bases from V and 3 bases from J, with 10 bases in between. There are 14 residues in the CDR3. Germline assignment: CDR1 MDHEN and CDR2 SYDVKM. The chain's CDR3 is CASSLEGGHYGYTF. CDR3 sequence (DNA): TGTGCCAGCAGTTTAGAGGGGGGACACTATGGCTACACCTTC.

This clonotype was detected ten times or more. The CDR3 reads CASSQDWRETQYF. CDR3 DNA: TGCGCCAGCAGCCAAGATTGGCGGGAGACCCAGTACTTC. The chain employs TRBV4-3 and TRBJ2-5; unclear D gene. V was clipped by 0 bases and J by 5 bases, with 7 bases between them. This CDR3 spans 13 amino acids. The V gene's germline CDR1 is LGHNA and CDR2 YSLEER.

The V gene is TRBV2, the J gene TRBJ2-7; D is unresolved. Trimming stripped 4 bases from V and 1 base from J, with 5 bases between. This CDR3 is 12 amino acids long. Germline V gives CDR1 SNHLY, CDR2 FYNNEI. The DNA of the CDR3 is TGTGCCAGCAGTGTCACTTCCTACGAGCAGTACTTC. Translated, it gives CASSVTSYEQYF.

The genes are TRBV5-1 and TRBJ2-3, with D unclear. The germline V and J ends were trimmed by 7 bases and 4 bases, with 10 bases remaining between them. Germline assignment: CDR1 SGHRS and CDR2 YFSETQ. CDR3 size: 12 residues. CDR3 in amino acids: CASGIGADTQYF. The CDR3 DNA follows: TGCGCCAGCGGAATAGGCGCAGATACGCAGTATTTT.

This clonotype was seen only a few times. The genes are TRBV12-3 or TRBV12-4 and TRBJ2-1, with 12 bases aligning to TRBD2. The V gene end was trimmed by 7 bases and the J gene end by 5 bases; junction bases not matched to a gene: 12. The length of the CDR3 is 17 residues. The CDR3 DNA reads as TGTGCCAGCACCCCATCGGCTAGCGGGGGGGCCAACAATGAGCAGTTCTTC. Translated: CASTPSASGGANNEQFF.

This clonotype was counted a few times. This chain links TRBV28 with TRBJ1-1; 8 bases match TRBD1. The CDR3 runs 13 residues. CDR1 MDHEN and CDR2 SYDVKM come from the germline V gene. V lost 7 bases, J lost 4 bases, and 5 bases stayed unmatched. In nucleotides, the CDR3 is TGTGCCAGCACTTCCAGGGGGCCCACTGAAGCTTTCTTT. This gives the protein CASTSRGPTEAFF.

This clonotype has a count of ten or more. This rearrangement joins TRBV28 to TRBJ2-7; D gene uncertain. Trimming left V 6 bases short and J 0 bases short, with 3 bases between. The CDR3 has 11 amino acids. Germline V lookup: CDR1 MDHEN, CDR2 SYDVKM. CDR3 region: CASSSSYEQYV. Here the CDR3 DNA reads TGTGCCAGCAGCTCCTCCTACGAGCAGTACGTC.

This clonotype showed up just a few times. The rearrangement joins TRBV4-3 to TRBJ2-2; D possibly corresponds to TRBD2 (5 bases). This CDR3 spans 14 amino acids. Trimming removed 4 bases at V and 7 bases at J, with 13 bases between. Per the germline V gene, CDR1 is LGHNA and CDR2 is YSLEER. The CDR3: CASSRERVSGELFF. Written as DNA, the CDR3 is TGCGCCAGCAGCCGGGAGAGAGTCAGCGGGGAGCTGTTTTTT.

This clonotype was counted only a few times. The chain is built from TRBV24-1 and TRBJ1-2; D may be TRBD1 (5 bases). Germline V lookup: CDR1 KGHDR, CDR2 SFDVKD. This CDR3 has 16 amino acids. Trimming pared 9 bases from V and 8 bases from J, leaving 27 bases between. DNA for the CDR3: TGTGCCACCGAGCCGGGACCGATCGATCTCCATGAGGGCTACACCTTC. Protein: CATEPGPIDLHEGYTF.

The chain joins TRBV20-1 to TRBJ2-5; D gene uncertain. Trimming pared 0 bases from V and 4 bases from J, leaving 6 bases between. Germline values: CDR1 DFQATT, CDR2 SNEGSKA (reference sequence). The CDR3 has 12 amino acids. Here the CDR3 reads CSARDWRETQYF. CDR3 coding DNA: TGCAGTGCTAGAGACTGGAGAGAGACCCAGTACTTC.

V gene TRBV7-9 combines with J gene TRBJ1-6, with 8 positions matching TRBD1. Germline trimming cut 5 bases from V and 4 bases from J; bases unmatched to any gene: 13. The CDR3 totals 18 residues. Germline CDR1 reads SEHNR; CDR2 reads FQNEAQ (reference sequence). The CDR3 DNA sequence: TGTGCCAGCAGCCCGCGGGTCGGGACAGGACAATATAATTCACCCCTCCACTTT. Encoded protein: CASSPRVGTGQYNSPLHF.

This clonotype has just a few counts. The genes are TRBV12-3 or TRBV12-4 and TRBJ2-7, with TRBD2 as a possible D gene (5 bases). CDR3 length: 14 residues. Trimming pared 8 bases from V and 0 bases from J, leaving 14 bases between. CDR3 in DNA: TGTGCCAGCTCACCCCCTCGGGGCTCCTACGAGCAGTACTTC. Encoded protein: CASSPPRGSYEQYF.

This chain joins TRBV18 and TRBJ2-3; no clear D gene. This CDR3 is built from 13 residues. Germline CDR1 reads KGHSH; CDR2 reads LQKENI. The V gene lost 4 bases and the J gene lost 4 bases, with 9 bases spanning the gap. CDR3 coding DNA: TGTGCCAGCTCACGACCGGCTCCAGATACGCAGTATTTT. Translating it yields CASSRPAPDTQYF.

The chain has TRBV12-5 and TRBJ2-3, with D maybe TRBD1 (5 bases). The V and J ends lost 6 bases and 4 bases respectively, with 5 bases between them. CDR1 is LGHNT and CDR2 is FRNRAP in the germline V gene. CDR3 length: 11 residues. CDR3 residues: CASGTADTQYF. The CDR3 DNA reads TGTGCTAGTGGGACAGCAGATACGCAGTATTTT. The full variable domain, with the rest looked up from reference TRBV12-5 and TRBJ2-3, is DARVTQTPRHKVTEMGQEVTMRCQPILGHNTVFWYRQTMMQGLELLAYFRNRAPLDDSGMPKDRFSAEMPDATLATLKIQPSEPRDSAVYFCASGTADTQYFGPGTRLTVL.